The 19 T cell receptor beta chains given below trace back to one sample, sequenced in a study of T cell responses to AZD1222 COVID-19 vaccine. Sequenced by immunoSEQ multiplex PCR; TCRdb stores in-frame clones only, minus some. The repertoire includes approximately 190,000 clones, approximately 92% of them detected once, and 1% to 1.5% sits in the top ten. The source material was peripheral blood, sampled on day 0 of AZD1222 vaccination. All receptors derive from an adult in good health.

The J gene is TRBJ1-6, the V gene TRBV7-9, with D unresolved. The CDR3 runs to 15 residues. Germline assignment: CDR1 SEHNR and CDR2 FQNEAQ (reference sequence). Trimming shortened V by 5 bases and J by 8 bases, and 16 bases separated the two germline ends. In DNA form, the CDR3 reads TGTGCCAGCAGCGTGTGGGTGGCAGGCGATTCACCCCTCCACTTT. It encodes CASSVWVAGDSPLHF. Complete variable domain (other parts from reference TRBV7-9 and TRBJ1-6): DTGVSQNPRHKITKRGQNVTFRCDPISEHNRLYWYRQTLGQGPEFLTYFQNEAQLEKSRLLSDRFSAERPKGSFSTLEIQRTEQGDSAMYLCASSVWVAGDSPLHFGNGTRLTVT.

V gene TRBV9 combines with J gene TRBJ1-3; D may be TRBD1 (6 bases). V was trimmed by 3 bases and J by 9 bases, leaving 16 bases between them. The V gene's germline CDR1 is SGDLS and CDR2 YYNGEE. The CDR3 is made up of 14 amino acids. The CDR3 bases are TGTGCCAGCAGCGCGGTACTAACAGGGAGCACCATATATTTT. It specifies CASSAVLTGSTIYF.

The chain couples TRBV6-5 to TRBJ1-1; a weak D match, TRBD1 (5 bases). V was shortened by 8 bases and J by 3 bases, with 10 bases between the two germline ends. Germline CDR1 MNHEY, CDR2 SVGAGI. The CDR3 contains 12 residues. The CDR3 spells CASRDPDTEAFF. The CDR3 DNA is TGTGCCAGCCGGGACCCGGACACTGAAGCTTTCTTT.

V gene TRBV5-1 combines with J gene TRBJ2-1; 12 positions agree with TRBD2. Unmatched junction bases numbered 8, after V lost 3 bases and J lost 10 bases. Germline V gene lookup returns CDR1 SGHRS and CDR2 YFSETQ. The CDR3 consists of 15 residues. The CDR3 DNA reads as TGCGCCAGCAGCTCCCGACTAGCGGGGGAAACAGAGCAGTTCTTC. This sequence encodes CASSSRLAGETEQFF. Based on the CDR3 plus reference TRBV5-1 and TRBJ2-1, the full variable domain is KAGVTQTPRYLIKTRGQQVTLSCSPISGHRSVSWYQQTPGQGLQFLFEYFSETQRNKGNFPGRFSGRQFSNSRSEMNVSTLELGDSALYLCASSSRLAGETEQFFGPGTRLTVL.

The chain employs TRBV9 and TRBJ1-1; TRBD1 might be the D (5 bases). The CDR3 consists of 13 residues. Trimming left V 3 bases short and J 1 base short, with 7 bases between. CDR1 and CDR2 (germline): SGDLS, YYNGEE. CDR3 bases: TGTGCCAGCAGCGGGGGCGGGAACACTGAAGCTTTCTTT. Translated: CASSGGGNTEAFF.

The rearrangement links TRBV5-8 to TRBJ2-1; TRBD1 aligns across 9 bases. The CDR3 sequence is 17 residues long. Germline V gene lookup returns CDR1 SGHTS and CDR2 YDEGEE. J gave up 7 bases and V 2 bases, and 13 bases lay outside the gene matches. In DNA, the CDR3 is TGTGCCAGCAGCTTCCGGGGCCGGGCGACAGGGGGGAATGAGCAGTTCTTC. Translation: CASSFRGRATGGNEQFF.

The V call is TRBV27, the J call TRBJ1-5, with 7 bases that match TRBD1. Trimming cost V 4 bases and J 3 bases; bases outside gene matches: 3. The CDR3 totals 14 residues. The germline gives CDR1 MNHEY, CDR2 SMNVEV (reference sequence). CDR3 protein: CASSYQGVNQPQHF. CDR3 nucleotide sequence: TGTGCCAGCAGTTACCAGGGGGTCAATCAGCCCCAGCATTTT.

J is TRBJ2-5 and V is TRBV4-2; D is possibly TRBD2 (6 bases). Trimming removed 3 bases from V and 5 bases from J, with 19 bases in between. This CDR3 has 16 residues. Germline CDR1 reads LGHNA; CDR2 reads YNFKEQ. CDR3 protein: CASSQTPGGSDETQYF. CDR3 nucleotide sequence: TGTGCCAGCAGCCAGACCCCTGGGGGGTCCGATGAGACCCAGTACTTC.

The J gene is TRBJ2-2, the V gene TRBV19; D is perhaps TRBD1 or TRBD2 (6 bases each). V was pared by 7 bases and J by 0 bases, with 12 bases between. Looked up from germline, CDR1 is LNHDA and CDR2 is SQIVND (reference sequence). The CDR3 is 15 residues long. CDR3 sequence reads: CASKSGAANTGELFF. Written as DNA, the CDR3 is TGTGCCAGTAAGTCGGGGGCCGCGAACACCGGGGAGCTGTTTTTT.

DNA of the CDR3: TGTGCTAGTGGTCCTCAGGGCGGAGCAAATTCACCCCTCCACTTT. Its protein is CASGPQGGANSPLHF. The rearrangement links TRBV12-5 to TRBJ1-6; a possible D gene is TRBD1 (5 bases). Trimming stripped 5 bases from V and 7 bases from J, with 15 bases between. Germline V gene sequence: CDR1 LGHNT, CDR2 FRNRAP. The CDR3 runs to 15 residues.

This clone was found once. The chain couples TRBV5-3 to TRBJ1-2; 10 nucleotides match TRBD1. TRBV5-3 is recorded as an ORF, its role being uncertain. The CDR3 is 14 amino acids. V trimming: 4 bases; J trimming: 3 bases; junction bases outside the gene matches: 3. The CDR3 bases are TGTGCCAGAAGCACGGGACAGGGGTACTATGGCTACACCTTC. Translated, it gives CARSTGQGYYGYTF.

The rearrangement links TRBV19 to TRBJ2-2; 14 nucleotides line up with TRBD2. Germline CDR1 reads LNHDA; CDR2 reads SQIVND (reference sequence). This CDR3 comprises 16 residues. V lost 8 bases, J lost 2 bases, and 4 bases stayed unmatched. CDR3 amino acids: CASRTSGGQNTGELFF. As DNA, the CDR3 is TGTGCCAGTCGGACTAGCGGGGGGCAAAACACCGGGGAGCTGTTTTTT.

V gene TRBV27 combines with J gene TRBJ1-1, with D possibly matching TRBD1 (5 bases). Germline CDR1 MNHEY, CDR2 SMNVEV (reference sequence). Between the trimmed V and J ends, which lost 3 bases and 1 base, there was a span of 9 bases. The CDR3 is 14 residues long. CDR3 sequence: CASSLRGWNTEAFF. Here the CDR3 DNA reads TGTGCCAGCAGTTTGCGGGGGTGGAACACTGAAGCTTTCTTT.

The CDR3 DNA sequence: TGTGCCAGCAGGCCCCCCCATACACCCCTCCACTTT. Residues: CASRPPHTPLHF. This sequence joins TRBV28 and TRBJ1-6; no clear D gene. CDR1 and CDR2 (germline): MDHEN, SYDVKM. This CDR3 is built from 12 residues. V was trimmed by 6 bases and J by 11 bases, leaving 11 bases between them.

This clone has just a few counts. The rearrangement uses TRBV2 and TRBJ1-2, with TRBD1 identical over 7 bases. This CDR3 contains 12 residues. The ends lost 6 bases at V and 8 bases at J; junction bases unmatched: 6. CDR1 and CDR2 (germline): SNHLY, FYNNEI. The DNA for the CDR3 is TGTGCCAGCAGGGCGGGGACAGAGGGCTACACCTTC. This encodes CASRAGTEGYTF. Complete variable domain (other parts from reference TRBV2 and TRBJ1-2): EPEVTQTPSHQVTQMGQEVILRCVPISNHLYFYWYRQILGQKVEFLVSFYNNEISEKSEIFDDQFSVERPDGSNFTLKIRSTKLEDSAMYFCASRAGTEGYTFGSGTRLTVV.

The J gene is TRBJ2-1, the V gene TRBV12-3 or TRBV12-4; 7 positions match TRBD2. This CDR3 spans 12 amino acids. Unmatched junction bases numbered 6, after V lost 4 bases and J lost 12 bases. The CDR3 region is CASSWTGEGQFF. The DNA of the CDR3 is TGTGCCAGCAGTTGGACGGGGGAGGGGCAGTTCTTC.

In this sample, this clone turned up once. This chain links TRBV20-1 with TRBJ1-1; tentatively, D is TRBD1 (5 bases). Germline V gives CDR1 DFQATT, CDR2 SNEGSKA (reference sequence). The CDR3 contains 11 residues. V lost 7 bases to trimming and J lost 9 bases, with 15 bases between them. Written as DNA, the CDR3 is TGCAGTGAGATGAAGCAGGGTAAAGCTTTCTTT. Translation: CSEMKQGKAFF.

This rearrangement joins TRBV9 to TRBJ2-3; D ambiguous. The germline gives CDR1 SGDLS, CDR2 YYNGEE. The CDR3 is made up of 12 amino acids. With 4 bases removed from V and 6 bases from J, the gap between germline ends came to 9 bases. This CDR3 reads CASSPQPDTQYF. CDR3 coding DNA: TGTGCCAGCAGCCCCCAACCCGATACGCAGTATTTT.

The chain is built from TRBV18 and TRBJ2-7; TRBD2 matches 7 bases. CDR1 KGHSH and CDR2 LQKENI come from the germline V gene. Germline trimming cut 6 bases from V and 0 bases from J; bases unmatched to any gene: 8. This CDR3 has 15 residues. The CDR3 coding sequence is TGTGCCAGCTCCCGTGGGAGGGGACCCTCCTACGAGCAGTACTTC. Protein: CASSRGRGPSYEQYF.